Shown below are 12 T cell receptor beta chains from a single sample sequenced in a study of regulatory T cells in long-lasting Graves disease. The TCR beta library used iRepertoire HTBI primers with Arm-PCR amplification of CDR3. TCRdb itself ran the multiplex PCR reads through MiXCR, one entry per CDR3 protein. The sample carries approximately 540,000 distinct CDR3 sequences, about 12% recorded once. Sample time point: newly diagnosed GD, antithyroid drugs for less than 3 months. Isolated PBMC RNA provided the starting material for the TCR library. The data also belong to a second study, concerning T cells in Graves' hyperthyroidism and ophthalmopathy.

The specimen comprised peripheral blood mononuclear cells (PBMCs), sampled at new diagnosis, from a patient treated with antithyroid drugs. The receptors come from a woman in her twenties or thirties with Graves disease.

Details on this clonotype: A far more abundant clone sits one base away, making this likely a read error. The chain employs TRBV2 and TRBJ2-1, with 11 bases matching TRBD2. This CDR3 is built from 20 residues. J gave up 0 bases and V 6 bases, and 16 bases lay outside the gene matches. Germline V lookup: CDR1 SNHLY, CDR2 FYNNEI. The CDR3 loop is CASSRDRLAGGKSSYNEQFF. CDR3 sequence (DNA): TGTGCCAGCAGCAGAGATAGGCTAGCGGGAGGCAAAAGCTCCTACAATGAGCAGTTCTTC.

The chain recombines TRBV28 with TRBJ2-7; D remains unclear. V was clipped by 5 bases and J by 3 bases, with 17 bases between them. Germline V gene data show CDR1 as MDHEN and CDR2 as SYDVKM. The CDR3 is 15 residues long. CDR3 sequence: CASSVSELRDYEQYF. In DNA form, the CDR3 reads TGTGCCAGCAGTGTGTCCGAACTAAGGGACTACGAGCAGTACTTC.

Written as DNA, the CDR3 is TGTGCCAGCAGCGTAGGGCTAGCGGGTTACAATGAGCAGTTCTTC. Amino acids: CASSVGLAGYNEQFF. The chain employs TRBV9 and TRBJ2-1; TRBD2 aligns across 8 bases. Trimming removed 0 bases from V and 4 bases from J; junction bases left unmatched: 3. Germline V gene lookup returns CDR1 SGDLS and CDR2 YYNGEE. The CDR3 is 15 residues long.

With respect to this clonotype: A far larger clone differs by one base, so this is likely a read error. The V and J genes are TRBV27 and TRBJ2-7, with D possibly matching TRBD2 (6 bases). The CDR3 spans 15 residues. CDR1 MNHEY and CDR2 SMNVEV come from the germline V gene (reference sequence). Trimming left V 5 bases short and J 2 bases short, with 16 bases between. The CDR3 region has the DNA TGTGCCAGCAGTGATTCGGCGGGAACACCCTACGAGCAGTACTTC. Protein sequence: CASSDSAGTPYEQYF.

This clonotype was observed at least ten times. V and J are TRBV20-1 and TRBJ1-5; D remains unclear. The germline V gene encodes CDR1 DFQATT and CDR2 SNEGSKA (reference sequence). The CDR3 spans 16 residues. The germline V and J ends were trimmed by 3 bases and 3 bases, with 18 bases remaining between them. This chain's CDR3 is CSASPRARQHNQPQHF. CDR3 DNA sequence: TGCAGTGCTAGCCCAAGGGCCCGGCAGCACAATCAGCCCCAGCATTTT.

This clonotype was found many times. The chain recombines TRBV11-2 with TRBJ2-1, with TRBD2 as a possible D gene (5 bases). The V end lost 3 bases, the J end lost 3 bases, and 6 bases lay between the germline ends. The CDR3 is 13 residues long. Germline V lookup: CDR1 SGHAT, CDR2 FQNNGV. CDR3 residues: CASSLAGYNEQFF. The CDR3 bases are TGTGCCAGCAGCTTGGCGGGCTACAATGAGCAGTTCTTC.

In its sample, this clonotype was seen a few times. The chain uses TRBV25-1 and TRBJ1-2, with D unclear. The CDR3 has 12 amino acids. The ends were cut back, 3 bases at V and 4 bases at J, with 6 bases in the middle. CDR1 is MGHDK, CDR2 SYGVNS, per germline. CDR3 sequence reads: CASSDPVYGYTF. CDR3 nucleotide sequence: TGTGCCAGCAGTGATCCCGTCTATGGCTACACCTTC.

The chain is built from TRBV7-9 and TRBJ2-3, with a possible D match to TRBD2 (5 bases). The V gene lost 1 base and the J gene lost 0 bases, with 8 bases spanning the gap. CDR3 length: 15 residues. Germline V lookup: CDR1 SEHNR, CDR2 FQNEAQ (reference sequence). For the CDR3, the DNA is TGTGCCAGCAGCTTAGATCCGGGGAGCACAGATACGCAGTATTTT. Its protein product is CASSLDPGSTDTQYF.

Regarding this clonotype: A junction end diverges from the germline sequence, so it may reflect a read error. The V call is TRBV6-1, the J call TRBJ1-4, with D hard to call. Germline V gene sequence: CDR1 MNHNS, CDR2 SASEGT. The CDR3 has 13 amino acids. In DNA form, the CDR3 reads TGTGCCGGCAGGACCGGGCATAATGAAAAACTGTTTTTT. Protein product: CAGRTGHNEKLFF.

As regards this clonotype: A far more abundant clone sits one base away, making this likely a read error. The chain employs TRBV2 and TRBJ2-5; 9 nucleotides line up with TRBD2. Gene TRBJ2-1 matches the end of the DNA better, so the J call may be wrong. CDR1 is SNHLY, CDR2 FYNNEI, per germline. The CDR3 extends over 17 amino acids. The CDR3 bases are TGTGCCAGCAGGGGTCTGAGGCGGGAGGGCCTGAACGATGAGCAGTTCTTC. Translation: CASRGLRREGLNDEQFF.

This clonotype was recorded at least ten times. The gene calls are TRBV5-1 and TRBJ2-7; D remains ambiguous. The ends were cut back, 1 base at V and 1 base at J, with 6 bases in the middle. Germline V lookup: CDR1 SGHRS, CDR2 YFSETQ. The CDR3 is 13 residues long. The CDR3 DNA reads as TGCGCCAGCAGCTTGACGGATTCCTACGAGCAGTACTTC. Its protein is CASSLTDSYEQYF.

This sequence joins TRBV7-8 and TRBJ2-7; D is possibly TRBD2 (6 bases). The germline V gene has CDR1 SGHVS and CDR2 FQNEAQ. CDR3 size: 16 residues. Trimming took off 5 bases at V and 3 bases at J, with 20 bases between the two ends. DNA for the CDR3: TGTGCCAGCAGCCCGAACCGGGGCAAGGAGGGCTACGAGCAGTACTTC. This gives the protein CASSPNRGKEGYEQYF.